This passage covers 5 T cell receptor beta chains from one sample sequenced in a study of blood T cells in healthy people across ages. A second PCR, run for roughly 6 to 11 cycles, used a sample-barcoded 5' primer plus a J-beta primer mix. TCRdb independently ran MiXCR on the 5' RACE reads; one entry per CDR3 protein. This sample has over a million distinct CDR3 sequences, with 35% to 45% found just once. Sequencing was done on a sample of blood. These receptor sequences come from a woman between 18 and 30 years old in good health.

CDR3 residues: CASSLDTTSGRYEQYF. In DNA, the CDR3 is TGCGCCAGCAGCTTGGATACGACTAGCGGGAGATACGAGCAGTACTTC. The chain couples TRBV5-1 to TRBJ2-7, with 12 bases matching TRBD2. Germline assignment: CDR1 SGHRS and CDR2 YFSETQ. The CDR3 sequence is 16 residues long. V was pared by 0 bases and J by 4 bases, with 5 bases of the junction left unmatched.

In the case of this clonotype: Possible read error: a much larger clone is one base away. CDR3 in DNA: TGCGCCGGCAGCCAAGAGGATAGAGTAGGCGATACGCAGTATTTT. Translated, it gives CAGSQEDRVGDTQYF. This chain connects TRBV4-3 to TRBJ2-3; D gene unclear. The CDR3 totals 15 residues. Per the germline V gene, CDR1 is LGHNA and CDR2 is YSLEER.

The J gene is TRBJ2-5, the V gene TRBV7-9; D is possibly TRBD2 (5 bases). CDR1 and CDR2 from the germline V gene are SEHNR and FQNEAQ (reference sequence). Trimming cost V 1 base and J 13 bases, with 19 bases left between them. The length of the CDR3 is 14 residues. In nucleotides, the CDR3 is TGTGCCAGCAGCTTAGTCGGGATGCCCGCGAAGCTGTACTTC. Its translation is CASSLVGMPAKLYF.

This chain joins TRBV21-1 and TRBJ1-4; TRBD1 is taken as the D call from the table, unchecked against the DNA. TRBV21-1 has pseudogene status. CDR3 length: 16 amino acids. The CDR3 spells CASSKALGGTNEKLFF. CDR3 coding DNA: TGTGCCAGCAGCAAAGCTCTCGGGGGGACTAATGAAAAACTGTTTTTT.

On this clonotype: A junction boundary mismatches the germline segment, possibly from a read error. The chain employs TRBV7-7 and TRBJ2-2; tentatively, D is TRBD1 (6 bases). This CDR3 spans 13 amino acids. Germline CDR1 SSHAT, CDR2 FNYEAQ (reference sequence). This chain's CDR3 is CASSWDITGELFF. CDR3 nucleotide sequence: TGTGCTAGCAGCTGGGACATCACCGGGGAGCTGTTTTTT.